The next 27 T cell receptor beta chains were all read from a single sample in a study of blood T cell repertoires in COVID-19. TCRdb's copy holds only in-frame clones and misses some; the assay was immunoSEQ multiplex PCR. The data contain 200,000 to 250,000 clones, around 86% of them singletons. Sample: peripheral blood. The receptors shown here come from a man older than 75 with acute or convalescent COVID-19.

V is TRBV5-1 and J is TRBJ1-5; maybe TRBD1 (5 bases). The germline V gene has CDR1 SGHRS and CDR2 YFSETQ. Trimming stripped 0 bases from V and 4 bases from J, with 11 bases between. There are 15 residues in the CDR3. The CDR3 spells CASSLVSGLNQPQHF. The CDR3 DNA is TGCGCCAGCAGCTTGGTCTCAGGGTTAAATCAGCCCCAGCATTTT.

V usage is TRBV5-1 and J usage is TRBJ2-7; D is undetermined. CDR1 and CDR2 (germline): SGHRS, YFSETQ. The CDR3 is 13 residues long. V lost 7 bases and J lost 1, with 12 bases in between. The CDR3 protein is CASAFGSSYEQYF. DNA for the CDR3: TGCGCCAGCGCCTTCGGGTCGTCCTACGAGCAGTACTTC.

The chain joins TRBV9 to TRBJ1-2, with a weak D call TRBD1 (6 bases). The V end lost 4 bases, the J end lost 7 bases, and 20 bases lay between the germline ends. The length of the CDR3 is 15 residues. The germline gives CDR1 SGDLS, CDR2 YYNGEE. The CDR3 bases are TGTGCCAGCAGCCCGACGGACAGTCGTACAAGTGGCTACACCTTC. It encodes CASSPTDSRTSGYTF. The full variable domain, rest sourced from reference TRBV9 and TRBJ1-2, is DSGVTQTPKHLITATGQRVTLRCSPRSGDLSVYWYQQSLDQGLQFLIQYYNGEERAKGNILERFSAQQFPDLHSELNLSSLELGDSALYFCASSPTDSRTSGYTFGSGTRLTVV.

This sequence joins TRBV6-1 and TRBJ1-6; the D is unclear. The CDR3 contains 13 residues. Germline-derived CDR1 and CDR2 are MNHNS and SASEGT. V shed 0 bases and J shed 9 bases, with 6 bases lying between them. CDR3 amino acids: CASSEARGSPLHF. The DNA for the CDR3 is TGTGCCAGCAGTGAAGCTCGGGGTTCACCCCTCCACTTT.

The chain couples TRBV11-3 to TRBJ2-5, with 12 bases aligning to TRBD2. In germline, CDR1 is SGHNT, CDR2 YENEEA. The CDR3 is 15 residues long. V shed 2 bases, J shed 2 bases, and the junction held 0 bases outside the gene matches. The DNA of the CDR3 is TGTGCCAGCAGCTTAACTAGCGGGGGGCAAGAGACCCAGTACTTC. It codes for CASSLTSGGQETQYF.

The chain combines TRBV18 with TRBJ1-1, with D hard to call. The CDR3 length is 12 residues. CDR1 and CDR2 (germline): KGHSH, LQKENI. V was clipped by 5 bases and J by 2 bases, with 6 bases between them. The CDR3 loop is CASSIPNTEAFF. The CDR3 DNA sequence: TGTGCCAGCTCAATTCCAAACACTGAAGCTTTCTTT.

The V and J genes are TRBV6-5 and TRBJ2-7; 8 bases are a match to TRBD1. The V gene end was trimmed by 5 bases and the J gene end by 7 bases; junction bases not matched to a gene: 10. CDR1 and CDR2 (germline): MNHEY, SVGAGI. The CDR3 is made up of 14 amino acids. The DNA of the CDR3 is TGTGCCAGCAGTCCTACTCAGGGGGCTGGGGAGCAGTACTTC. This encodes CASSPTQGAGEQYF.

This chain connects TRBV6-5 to TRBJ2-5; D gene ambiguous. The CDR3 has 11 residues. Per the germline V gene, CDR1 is MNHEY and CDR2 is SVGAGI. V was clipped by 6 bases and J by 0 bases, with 2 bases between them. As DNA, the CDR3 is TGTGCCAGCAGCTACCAAGAGACCCAGTACTTC. This sequence encodes CASSYQETQYF.

As concerns this clone: Other DNA sequences of this sample code for an identical CDR3. The rearrangement uses TRBV5-5 and TRBJ2-7; the D is unclear. Deletions cut 3 bases from V and 4 bases from J, with 5 bases between. The CDR3 sequence is 11 residues long. The germline V gene has CDR1 SGHKS and CDR2 YYEKEE (reference sequence). CDR3 sequence reads: CASSSRYEQYF. The CDR3 DNA follows: TGTGCCAGCAGCTCTAGGTACGAGCAGTACTTC.

The rearrangement joins TRBV2 to TRBJ1-3; no clear D gene. Germline V gives CDR1 SNHLY, CDR2 FYNNEI. This CDR3 has 13 residues. V was trimmed by 7 bases and J by 0 bases, leaving 7 bases between them. The chain's CDR3 is CASKLSSGNTIYF. CDR3 DNA: TGTGCCAGCAAGCTGTCCTCTGGAAACACCATATATTTT.

The chain uses TRBV21-1 and TRBJ2-2; the table's D call TRBD2 went unverified against the DNA. TRBV21-1 represents a pseudogene. The CDR3 sequence is 11 residues long. The CDR3 nucleotides read TGTGCCAGCAGATTATGCGGGGAGCTGTTTTTT. Translated: CASRLCGELFF.

There are a few counts of this clone. This chain links TRBV7-9 with TRBJ1-4; the D gene is possibly TRBD1 (5 bases). V was pared by 1 base and J by 3 bases, with 9 bases between. The CDR3 length is 15 residues. Germline V gene data show CDR1 as SEHNR and CDR2 as FQNEAQ (reference sequence). The CDR3 sequence is CASSLVVRANEKLFF. Here the CDR3 DNA reads TGTGCCAGCAGCTTAGTGGTCAGGGCTAATGAAAAACTGTTTTTT.

This clone was seen only a few times. The chain has TRBV6-5 and TRBJ1-2; D perhaps matches TRBD1 (6 bases). The CDR3 length is 11 residues. V was cut by 11 bases and J by 4 bases, with 11 bases left in between. In germline, CDR1 is MNHEY, CDR2 SVGAGI. CDR3 residues: CAAAGAYGYTF. Here the CDR3 DNA reads TGTGCCGCCGCAGGGGCCTATGGCTACACCTTC.

The rearrangement uses TRBV6-5 and TRBJ1-1; TRBD1 agrees at 7 bases. The J segment lost 1 base and the V segment lost 2 bases, leaving 4 bases of the junction unmatched. This CDR3 region has 15 residues. CDR1 and CDR2 from the germline V gene are MNHEY and SVGAGI. The CDR3 loop reads CASSYRQGKNTEAFF. The CDR3 nucleotides read TGTGCCAGCAGTTACCGACAGGGTAAGAACACTGAAGCTTTCTTT.

Note on this clone: Other DNA sequences in the same sample also yield this CDR3. The rearrangement uses TRBV5-6 and TRBJ2-6; 7 nucleotides align to TRBD1. The CDR3 extends over 15 amino acids. CDR1 is SGHDT, CDR2 YYEEEE, per germline. J was trimmed by 4 bases and V by 0 bases; bases with no gene match: 1. CDR3 amino acids: CASSLGQGGANVLTF. CDR3 sequence (DNA): TGTGCCAGCAGCTTGGGACAGGGCGGGGCCAACGTCCTGACTTTC.

The rearrangement uses TRBV7-2 and TRBJ1-1; D is ambiguous. Germline CDR1 and CDR2: SGHTA and FQGNSA. Between the trimmed V and J ends, which lost 11 bases and 0 bases, there was a span of 13 bases. The CDR3 spans 13 residues. The CDR3 bases are TGTGCCTCGAGGGCGATGTTGAACACTGAAGCTTTCTTT. It specifies CASRAMLNTEAFF. Based on the CDR3 plus reference TRBV7-2 and TRBJ1-1, the full variable domain is GAGVSQSPSNKVTEKGKDVELRCDPISGHTALYWYRQSLGQGLEFLIYFQGNSAPDKSGLPSDRFSAERTGGSVSTLTIQRTQQEDSAVYLCASRAMLNTEAFFGQGTRLTVV.

This clone has more than one count but fewer than ten. CDR3 nucleotide sequence: TGTGCCAGCAGTCGACAGGGAAGCGGCAATCAGCCCCAGCATTTT. Amino acid sequence: CASSRQGSGNQPQHF. This chain uses TRBV2 with TRBJ1-5, with 7 bases fitting TRBD1. Trimming took 5 bases from V and 2 from J; bases not matched to a gene: 6. CDR3 length: 15 amino acids. Germline V gene sequence: CDR1 SNHLY, CDR2 FYNNEI.

The J gene is TRBJ1-1, the V gene TRBV6-2 or TRBV6-3, with 8 bases fitting TRBD1. V gave up 6 bases and J gave up 6 bases; unmatched junction bases: 18. Germline V lookup: CDR1 MNHEY, CDR2 SVGEGT. There are 17 residues in the CDR3. In DNA form, the CDR3 reads TGTGCCAGCAGCCCTGCGGACAGGGAGATCAAGTCCGCTGAAGCTTTCTTT. Protein sequence: CASSPADREIKSAEAFF.

The rearrangement links TRBV5-1 to TRBJ2-1; 10 positions match TRBD2. V lost 0 bases, J lost 5 bases, and 5 bases stayed unmatched. CDR3 length: 16 amino acids. Germline lookup yields CDR1 SGHRS and CDR2 YFSETQ. The CDR3 sequence: CASSLARLAGDNEQFF. The DNA of the CDR3 is TGCGCCAGCAGCTTGGCCCGTCTAGCGGGGGACAATGAGCAGTTCTTC.

The rearrangement uses TRBV27 and TRBJ2-1, with TRBD2 matching over 8 bases. The CDR3 totals 17 residues. J was trimmed by 5 bases and V by 5 bases; bases with no gene match: 14. Germline-derived CDR1 and CDR2 are MNHEY and SMNVEV (reference sequence). Here the CDR3 DNA reads TGTGCCAGCAGTCCCCGGTCTGGGCGGGGGGTTAACAATGAGCAGTTCTTC. This translates into CASSPRSGRGVNNEQFF.

V usage is TRBV19 and J usage is TRBJ2-3; the match to TRBD2 covers 7 bases. This CDR3 region has 15 residues. Germline loops: CDR1 LNHDA, CDR2 SQIVND (reference sequence). Trimming cost V 3 bases and J 0 bases; bases outside gene matches: 3. CDR3: CASSIGRTSTDTQYF. The CDR3 DNA is TGTGCCAGTAGTATCGGGAGGACTAGCACAGATACGCAGTATTTT.

The chain carries TRBV5-1 and TRBJ2-2; tentative D call: TRBD1 (6 bases). The CDR3 totals 17 residues. V lost 5 bases, J lost 7 bases, and 24 bases lay in between. CDR1 and CDR2 from the germline V gene are SGHRS and YFSETQ. The CDR3 loop reads CASSFAPAAGVVGELFF. CDR3 DNA sequence: TGCGCCAGCAGTTTTGCTCCCGCGGCAGGGGTCGTCGGGGAGCTGTTTTTT.

This chain links TRBV5-1 with TRBJ2-2; D is possibly TRBD1 (7 bases). This CDR3 has 17 amino acids. Trimming removed 0 bases from V and 2 bases from J, with 14 bases in between. The germline V gene encodes CDR1 SGHRS and CDR2 YFSETQ. The CDR3 loop is CASSLEAGGGNTGELFF. The CDR3 DNA reads as TGCGCCAGCAGCTTGGAGGCAGGGGGAGGCAACACCGGGGAGCTGTTTTTT.

The chain joins TRBV4-2 to TRBJ2-3; a weak D match, TRBD2 (7 bases). V was shortened by 0 bases and J by 8 bases, with 15 bases between the two germline ends. Germline values: CDR1 LGHNA, CDR2 YNFKEQ. The CDR3 contains 15 residues. CDR3 amino acids: CASSQDRGGDSTQYF. The CDR3 nucleotides read TGTGCCAGCAGCCAAGATCGCGGGGGCGACAGTACGCAGTATTTT.

This chain uses TRBV7-3 with TRBJ2-1, with 9 bases aligning to TRBD2. This CDR3 has 17 residues. Per the germline V gene, CDR1 is SGHTA and CDR2 is FQGTGA. J was trimmed by 4 bases and V by 5 bases; bases with no gene match: 12. The CDR3 spells CASSPQGSGGFYNEQFF. The CDR3 nucleotides are TGTGCCAGCAGCCCCCAAGGAAGCGGGGGGTTTTACAATGAGCAGTTCTTC.

The chain employs TRBV10-3 and TRBJ1-2; 8 bases agree with TRBD1. The germline V gene encodes CDR1 ENHRY and CDR2 SYGVKD. The CDR3 has 19 amino acids. V shed 4 bases, J shed 5 bases, and the junction held 21 bases outside the gene matches. CDR3 in DNA: TGTGCCATCAGTGGGGGGGGGACAGGCGACACCTTCGGGTTTTATGGCTACACCTTC. Amino acids: CAISGGGTGDTFGFYGYTF.

The rearrangement uses TRBV4-2 and TRBJ2-1; 7 bases agree with TRBD1. V was pared by 1 base and J by 7 bases, with 7 bases of the junction left unmatched. This CDR3 spans 15 amino acids. Germline-derived CDR1 and CDR2 are LGHNA and YNFKEQ. CDR3 coding DNA: TGTGCCAGCAGCCAAGGAACGACACAGGGGAATGAGCAGTTCTTC. This gives the protein CASSQGTTQGNEQFF.